The source of this TCR beta chain is a study of T-cell memory formation after mild COVID-19. Study-level information: Largely donor-specific TCR clusters were found.

Constant-segment-primed 5'RACE gave TCR alpha and TCR beta cDNA libraries with sample barcodes and UMIs. TCRdb passed the 5' RACE reads through MiXCR, listing each CDR3 protein once. The sample has 300,000 or so distinct CDR3 sequences, about a sixth seen once; the top ten hold 20% to 25%. General study points: Day 37-peaking second-wave clones had unconfirmed SARS-CoV-2 specificity. Contracting clones localized mainly to CM and EM when CD4+ and mainly to EMRA when CD8+.

CDR1 and CDR2 (germline): SGHRS, YFSETQ. V trimming: 4 bases; J trimming: 0 bases; junction bases outside the gene matches: 9. The CDR3 extends over 19 amino acids. There are a few counts of this clonotype. No antigen is known for it. The sequence was obtained from a man between 18 and 29 years old who had mild COVID-19 (a few samples of this study predate the infection). Cell type and time point are not known. Sequenced: PBMCs or a T cell subset sorted from them (not recorded which). This chain links TRBV5-1 with TRBJ2-2; 13 bases are shared with TRBD2. CDR3 DNA sequence: TGCGCCAGCAGCCCCCTTGGACTAGCGGGGGACGCGAACACCGGGGAGCTGTTTTTT. Translation gives CASSPLGLAGDANTGELFF.